The sample holds one count of the clone carrying this TCR beta chain. Its cognate antigen is unknown. The data derive from a study of beta chain features in type 1 diabetes. Findings and caveats of the study: Still unanswered here is whether HLA type influences TCRB rearrangement. Comparison showed that naive, central memory and Treg TCRB repertoires appeared more similar among patients than among healthy donors.

Since all of the isolated RNA was reverse transcribed, expressed TCRB transcripts were what got sequenced. Assay: immunoSEQ multiplex PCR; the TCRdb copy retains only in-frame clones and omits some. Among 200,000 to 300,000 clones listed, under 70% were seen once. From germline, CDR1 is SGHTA and CDR2 FQGNSA. V lost 5 bases and J lost 0; bases outside the gene matches: 6. CDR3 size: 16 residues. The TCR was taken from a man in his thirties or forties in good health. The genes are TRBV7-2 and TRBJ2-1, with TRBD1 matching over 8 bases. The sequenced sample consisted of naive CD4+ T cells from blood. The DNA for the CDR3 is TGTGCCAGCAGCACCCGACAGGGGCGCTCCTACAATGAGCAGTTCTTC. Translating it yields CASSTRQGRSYNEQFF.